The 8 T cell receptor beta chains given below trace back to one sample, sequenced in a study of a mutant IDH1 vaccine in newly diagnosed glioma. Regarding time point: week 47, end of study. Vaccinated patients received 300 ug of mutant IDH1 20-mer peptide per dose, with topical imiquimod. Their antigen targets remain unknown. Libraries were prepared by immunoSEQ multiplex PCR; TCRdb keeps only in-frame clonotypes and omits some of them. The sample has 30,000 to 40,000 clones, about 93% seen once. The material was PBMCs, obtained from a glioma patient whose treatment included an IDH1 peptide vaccine. The origin of the receptors is a middle-aged woman with glioma.

The rearrangement joins TRBV2 to TRBJ2-7; D is unclear. This CDR3 comprises 12 residues. Germline V gene data show CDR1 as SNHLY and CDR2 as FYNNEI. V was clipped by 2 bases and J by 4 bases, with 6 bases between them. The CDR3 spells CASSESSYEQYF. The CDR3, as DNA: TGTGCCAGCAGTGAATCCAGTTACGAGCAGTACTTC.

This chain links TRBV7-2 with TRBJ1-2; 7 bases align to TRBD1. The V gene's germline CDR1 is SGHTA and CDR2 FQGNSA. The ends lost 2 bases at V and 3 bases at J; junction bases unmatched: 3. The CDR3 length is 14 residues. CDR3 residues: CASSLTQGDYGYTF. CDR3 in DNA: TGTGCCAGCAGCTTAACCCAGGGGGACTATGGCTACACCTTC.

This chain uses TRBV10-3 with TRBJ1-5, with D perhaps matching TRBD1 (5 bases). The CDR3 length is 10 residues. Germline CDR1 reads ENHRY; CDR2 reads SYGVKD. V lost 10 bases to trimming and J lost 5 bases, with 6 bases between them. CDR3 sequence (DNA): TGTGCCACGGGGCATCAGCCCCAGCATTTT. Its protein product is CATGHQPQHF.

The J gene is TRBJ2-5, the V gene TRBV6-6; 9 bases line up with TRBD1. The trim removed 6 bases at V and 5 bases at J, leaving 4 bases unmatched. Germline CDR1 reads MNHNY; CDR2 reads SVGAGI (reference sequence). CDR3 length: 13 residues. Here the CDR3 reads CASRQGARETQYF. The DNA of the CDR3 is TGTGCCAGCAGACAGGGGGCGCGGGAGACCCAGTACTTC.

V and J are TRBV5-1 and TRBJ1-1; D gene uncertain. CDR3 length: 14 amino acids. Trimming cost V 0 bases and J 0 bases, with 6 bases left between them. Germline CDR1 and CDR2: SGHRS and YFSETQ. The CDR3 nucleotides read TGCGCCAGCAGCTTGGGACATCTGAACACTGAAGCTTTCTTT. It specifies CASSLGHLNTEAFF.

This chain connects TRBV6-5 to TRBJ2-7; 9 bases align to TRBD2. Germline CDR1 reads MNHEY; CDR2 reads SVGAGI. The V segment lost 5 bases and the J segment 6 bases; nucleotides outside the gene matches: 8. The CDR3 runs 14 residues. The CDR3: CASSNLAGVGEQYF. The CDR3 bases are TGTGCCAGCAGTAACTTAGCGGGAGTTGGCGAGCAGTACTTC.

This chain links TRBV4-2 with TRBJ1-4; tentative D call: TRBD1 (6 bases). Germline CDR1 reads LGHNA; CDR2 reads YNFKEQ. Trimming removed 0 bases at V and 10 bases at J, with 18 bases between. The CDR3 contains 16 residues. The CDR3 sequence: CASSQDRGQSGGKLFF. DNA for the CDR3: TGTGCCAGCAGCCAAGACAGGGGCCAGTCGGGGGGAAAACTGTTTTTT.

This chain connects TRBV7-9 to TRBJ2-5; D is ambiguous. CDR3 size: 11 residues. CDR1 is SEHNR and CDR2 is FQNEAQ in the germline V gene (reference sequence). Trimming shortened V by 5 bases and J by 3 bases, and 4 bases separated the two germline ends. This CDR3 reads CASSAEETQYF. CDR3 in DNA: TGTGCCAGCAGCGCCGAAGAGACCCAGTACTTC.